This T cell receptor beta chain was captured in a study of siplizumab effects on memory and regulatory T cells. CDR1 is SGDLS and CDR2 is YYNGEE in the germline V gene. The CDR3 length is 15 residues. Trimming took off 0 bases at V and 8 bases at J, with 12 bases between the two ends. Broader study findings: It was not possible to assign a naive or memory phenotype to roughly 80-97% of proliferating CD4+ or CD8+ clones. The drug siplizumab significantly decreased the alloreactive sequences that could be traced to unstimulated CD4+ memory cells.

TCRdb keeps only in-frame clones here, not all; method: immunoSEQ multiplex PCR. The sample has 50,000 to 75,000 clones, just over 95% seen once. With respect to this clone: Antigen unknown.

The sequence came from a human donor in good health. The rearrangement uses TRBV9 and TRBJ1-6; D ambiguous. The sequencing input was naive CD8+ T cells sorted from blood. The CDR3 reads CASSVGNPEYSPLHF. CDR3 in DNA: TGTGCCAGCAGCGTAGGGAACCCCGAATATTCACCCCTCCACTTT.